This is a list of T cell receptor beta chains from one sample in a study of cytomegalovirus exposure and HLA in healthy donors. Profiled with immunoSEQ multiplex PCR; TCRdb holds only in-frame clones, not every one. The sample contains 50,000 to 75,000 clones, just under 75% of which appear only once. Material: PBMCs. The receptors come from a man aged 25-40 years in good health and CMV-seropositive. The CDR3 runs from the conserved cysteine through the conserved F or W. A D gene is named only where the DNA matches it firmly. Clone sizes are given selectively: once, few, many, or a class where the clone is expanded.

J gene | D gene | CDR3 length | V gene | clone size | CDR3 DNA | CDR3 protein
TRBJ1-3 | . | 16 | TRBV27 | . | TGTGCCAGCAGCCCCGCGGGTCCGGTCTCTGGAAACACCATATATTTT | CASSPAGPVSGNTIYF
TRBJ2-7 | . | 12 | TRBV7-2 | . | TGTGCCAGCAGCTATGACAAATACGAGCAGTACTTC | CASSYDKYEQYF
TRBJ1-1 | . | 13 | TRBV18 | . | TGTGCCAGCTCACCTTCGGGGGACACTGAAGCTTTCTTT | CASSPSGDTEAFF
TRBJ2-5 | TRBD1 | 13 | TRBV11-2 | . | TGTGCCAGCCGAAAGACAGGGTTGGAGACCCAGTACTTC | CASRKTGLETQYF
TRBJ1-6 | TRBD1 | 12 | TRBV19 | once | TGTGCCACCACCCAGGGGGGCTCACCCCTCCACTTT | CATTQGGSPLHF
TRBJ2-7 | TRBD1 | 13 | TRBV27 | . | TGTGCCAGCAGAGACAGGGTTAGCTCCGAGCAGTACTTC | CASRDRVSSEQYF
TRBJ2-7 | TRBD1 | 15 | TRBV4-1 | . | TGCGCCAGCAGCCCACGGACAGGGGGGTCCTACGAGCAGTACTTC | CASSPRTGGSYEQYF
TRBJ2-7 | TRBD1 | 13 | TRBV6-6 | . | TGTGCCAGCAGTGGGACAGGGCACTACGAGCAGTACTTC | CASSGTGHYEQYF
TRBJ1-2 | TRBD1 | 16 | TRBV19 | . | TGTGCCAGTAGTATTCAGGCGCGGACAGGGCTTAATGGCTACACCTTC | CASSIQARTGLNGYTF
TRBJ1-2 | . | 14 | TRBV5-1 | . | TGCGCCAGCAGCTGGGGAGAACCAAACTATGGCTACACCTTC | CASSWGEPNYGYTF
TRBJ1-1 | . | 14 | TRBV6-6 | few | TGTGCCAGCAGCCTGACAGGTCGGGGCACTGAAGCTTTCTTT | CASSLTGRGTEAFF
TRBJ2-3 | TRBD2 | 15 | TRBV5-1 | . | TGCGCCAGCAGGCCCGCTAGCGGGGCCACAGATACGCAGTATTTT | CASRPASGATDTQYF
TRBJ2-7 | . | 16 | TRBV28 | . | TGTGCCAGCCTCAGGAGGGGTAAACAGGTGGGCTACGAGCAGTACTTC | CASLRRGKQVGYEQYF
TRBJ1-1 | . | 11 | TRBV28 | once | TGTGCCAGCCTAGGGGGAACTGAAGCTTTCTTT | CASLGGTEAFF
TRBJ2-2 | . | 16 | TRBV5-1 | few | TGCGCCAGCAGACAAACAGGGTCGGCGAACACCGGGGAGCTGTTTTTT | CASRQTGSANTGELFF
TRBJ1-2 | . | 15 | TRBV5-1 | . | TGCGCCAGCAGCCTGAGACGGCAGGGGAACTATGGCTACACCTTC | CASSLRRQGNYGYTF
TRBJ2-7 | . | 13 | TRBV6-5 | . | TGTGCCAGCAGGGGGGCAGGGGCGGGTGAGCAGTACTTC | CASRGAGAGEQYF
TRBJ2-1 | TRBD1 | 15 | TRBV19 | once | TGTGCCAGTAGTACTCCCGGGACAGCCTACAATGAGCAGTTCTTC | CASSTPGTAYNEQFF
TRBJ1-2 | . | 12 | TRBV30 | . | TGTGCCTGGAGTGTTTACAGGGTTGGCTACACCTTC | CAWSVYRVGYTF
TRBJ2-7 | TRBD2 | 16 | TRBV7-2 | . | TGTGCCAGCAGCAACGGACTAGCGGGGAATTCCTACGAGCAGTACTTC | CASSNGLAGNSYEQYF
TRBJ2-5 | TRBD1 | 15 | TRBV7-2 | once | TGTGCCAGCAGCCTCCGGGACAGGGAAAGAGAGACCCAGTACTTC | CASSLRDRERETQYF
TRBJ2-5 | TRBD2 | 14 | TRBV7-2 | . | TGTGCCAGCAGCCCCGGTGCGGGAGGTGAGACCCAGTACTTC | CASSPGAGGETQYF
TRBJ1-3 | . | 16 | TRBV28 | once | TGTGCCAGCAGTTTAACGGGGAGGGTAGCTGGAAACACCATATATTTT | CASSLTGRVAGNTIYF
TRBJ2-1 | . | 15 | TRBV7-9 | . | TGTGCCAGCAGCTCAGGGTTGAGCTCCTACAATGAGCAGTTCTTC | CASSSGLSSYNEQFF
TRBJ1-1 | . | 13 | TRBV2 | few | TGTGCCAGCAGTGAAGAGGGAGGGGGGGAAGCTTTCTTT | CASSEEGGGEAFF
TRBJ1-1 | . | 13 | TRBV4-3 | . | TGCGCCAGCAGCCCGACAGAGAACACTGAAGCTTTCTTT | CASSPTENTEAFF
TRBJ2-6 | TRBD1 | 18 | TRBV7-2 | . | TGTGCCAGCAGCTTACAGGGACAGGGCATCTCTGGGGCCAACGTCCTGACTTTC | CASSLQGQGISGANVLTF
TRBJ1-2 | . | 15 | TRBV11-2 | once | TGTGCCAGCAGCCCGGTCCGACGGGCTAACTATGGCTACACCTTC | CASSPVRRANYGYTF
TRBJ1-4 | . | 14 | TRBV19 | few | TGTGCCAGTACCAATAGCGGGGGGTATGAAAAACTGTTTTTT | CASTNSGGYEKLFF
TRBJ1-2 | . | 9 | TRBV20-1 | . | TGCAGTGCCAGCTATGGCTACACCTTC | CSASYGYTF
TRBJ1-2 | . | 15 | TRBV28 | . | TGTGCCAGCAGTTCGCCCTTGGGCACTAGGGCTGGCTACACCTTC | CASSSPLGTRAGYTF
TRBJ1-4 | . | 14 | TRBV5-4 | . | TGTGCCAGCAGCTTCGGGGGGGCTGCTGAAAAACTGTTTTTT | CASSFGGAAEKLFF
TRBJ1-5 | TRBD1 | 16 | TRBV28 | . | TGTGCCAGCAGGGTACAGGGGGCTCCTAGCAATCAGCCCCAGCATTTT | CASRVQGAPSNQPQHF
TRBJ1-2 | . | 14 | TRBV28 | . | TGTGCCAGCAGTTTTAGGACAGCACTAAGGGGCTACACCTTC | CASSFRTALRGYTF
TRBJ1-1 | TRBD1 | 16 | TRBV19 | . | TGTGCCAGTAGTATAGAATACGGGACAGGGAGCACTGAAGCTTTCTTT | CASSIEYGTGSTEAFF
TRBJ1-5 | TRBD1 | 13 | TRBV7-8 | . | TGTGCCAGCAGCGTGCAGGGGGATCAGCCCCAGCATTTT | CASSVQGDQPQHF
TRBJ1-1 | . | 15 | TRBV9 | . | TGTGCCAGCAGCAGCGGGGGAGGGCCGGGCACTGAAGCTTTCTTT | CASSSGGGPGTEAFF
TRBJ1-1 | TRBD1 | 15 | TRBV4-3 | . | TGCGCCAGCAGCCAAGACCCCGGGGGGACAGGAGCAGCTTTCTTT | CASSQDPGGTGAAFF
TRBJ1-1 | . | 15 | TRBV28 | . | TGTGCCAGCAGTGTACCCGGCAGGTCTGACACTGAAGCTTTCTTT | CASSVPGRSDTEAFF
TRBJ2-1 | TRBD1 | 16 | TRBV19 | . | TGTGCCAGTAGTTCGTACCGGGACAGGGGCGGCAATGAGCAGTTCTTC | CASSSYRDRGGNEQFF
TRBJ1-2 | . | 13 | TRBV15 | . | TGTGCCACCAGCAGGGGGGGAAACTATGGCTACACCTTC | CATSRGGNYGYTF
TRBJ2-4 | . | 14 | TRBV21-1 | few | TGTGCCAGCAGCAAAGGGGGGGAACGAAACATTCAGTACTTC | CASSKGGERNIQYF
TRBJ1-5 | . | 12 | TRBV21-1 | . | TGTGCCAGCAGCAATTGGGGCCGTTCCCAGCATTTT | CASSNWGRSQHF
TRBJ2-2 | . | 14 | TRBV7-9 | . | TGTGCCAGCAGCTTAGGGACACACACCGGGGAGCTGTTTTTT | CASSLGTHTGELFF
TRBJ1-2 | TRBD1 | 13 | TRBV10-3 | . | TGTGCCATCAGGGACAGGCGCGACTATGGCTACACCTTC | CAIRDRRDYGYTF
TRBJ2-5 | TRBD2 | 16 | TRBV4-2 | . | TGTGCCAGCAGCCAAGAGGGAGCGGGGTGGGGAAAGACCCAGTACTTC | CASSQEGAGWGKTQYF
TRBJ2-2 | . | 13 | TRBV4-2 | . | TGTGCCAGCAGCCAAAAGACTACCGGGGAGCTGTTTTTT | CASSQKTTGELFF
TRBJ2-2 | . | 17 | TRBV5-1 | once | TGCGCCAGCAGCTTGGGGTTGAGGGCAGGGGATGCCGGGGAGCTGTTTTTT | CASSLGLRAGDAGELFF
TRBJ1-2 | TRBD1 | 16 | TRBV10-3 | . | TGTGCCATCAGTGAGCCGCCCGGGACAGGGGACTATGGCTACACCTTC | CAISEPPGTGDYGYTF
TRBJ2-5 | . | 12 | TRBV29-1 | . | TGCAGCGTATTCGGGGTCGCGGAGACCCAGTACTTC | CSVFGVAETQYF
TRBJ1-3 | . | 18 | TRBV9 | . | TGTGCCAGCAGCGTAGGGGGAGGGGGGATGAGCTCTGGAAACACCATATATTTT | CASSVGGGGMSSGNTIYF
TRBJ1-1 | . | 15 | TRBV5-1 | . | TGCGCCAGCAGCTTGGAGGCAGGGGTTAACACTGAAGCTTTCTTT | CASSLEAGVNTEAFF
TRBJ2-7 | . | 11 | TRBV14 | . | TGTGCCAGCAGCTTAACCTACGAGCAGTACTTC | CASSLTYEQYF